A selection of T cell receptor beta chains follows, all from one sample in a study of CD4 T cells in relation to SARS-CoV-2 and coronaviruses. The table came from immunoSEQ multiplex PCR; TCRdb's copy has only in-frame clones and leaves some out. The sample lists 60,000 to 80,000 clones; 80% to 90% were seen once. Sequences were obtained from memory CD4+ T cells from PBMCs. The receptors stem from a human donor in good health. The CDR3 runs from the conserved cysteine through the conserved F or W. D genes are given only for firm matches. Expanded clones are given a class, and other clones once, few, many or no size at all.

D gene: .; J gene: TRBJ2-3; V gene: TRBV12-2; clone size: .; CDR3 DNA: TGTGCAAGTCGCTTAGTCAAAAACCGGGACAGGGGCCCAGATACGCAGTATTTT; CDR3 protein: CASRLVKNRDRGPDTQYF
D gene: TRBD2; J gene: TRBJ2-7; V gene: TRBV7-9; clone size: .; CDR3 DNA: TGTGCCAGCAGCCCGGGGACTAGCGGGTCCTACGAGCAGTACTTC; CDR3 protein: CASSPGTSGSYEQYF
D gene: .; J gene: TRBJ1-1; V gene: TRBV5-1; clone size: .; CDR3 DNA: TGCGCCAGCAGCTTGGCACTCCTAGAGGAGGAAGCTTTCTTT; CDR3 protein: CASSLALLEEEAFF
D gene: .; J gene: TRBJ2-7; V gene: TRBV28; clone size: .; CDR3 DNA: TGTGCCAGCAGTTCCCCAGCAGGGGAGAGCCACGAGCAGTACTTC; CDR3 protein: CASSSPAGESHEQYF
D gene: .; J gene: TRBJ2-3; V gene: TRBV15; clone size: .; CDR3 DNA: TGTGCCACCAGCAGTCGAGGACAGAACACAGATACGCAGTATTTT; CDR3 protein: CATSSRGQNTDTQYF
D gene: TRBD1; J gene: TRBJ2-2; V gene: TRBV24-1; clone size: .; CDR3 DNA: TGTGCCACCAGTGAAGCCCTGACAGGGTACACCGGGGAGCTGTTTTTT; CDR3 protein: CATSEALTGYTGELFF
D gene: .; J gene: TRBJ1-4; V gene: TRBV27; clone size: .; CDR3 DNA: TGTGCCAGCAGCCCACTTATCGGCAGGGGTTTAGGAAAACTGTTTTTT; CDR3 protein: CASSPLIGRGLGKLFF
D gene: .; J gene: TRBJ1-6; V gene: TRBV6-1; clone size: few; CDR3 DNA: TGTGCCAGCAGTGAATCTGGGGACCCCTCACCCCTCCACTTT; CDR3 protein: CASSESGDPSPLHF
D gene: .; J gene: TRBJ1-5; V gene: TRBV7-9; clone size: .; CDR3 DNA: TGTGCCAGCAGCCCCGGGGGGACAAACTATGTATTCGGCAATCAGCCCCAGCATTTT; CDR3 protein: CASSPGGTNYVFGNQPQHF
D gene: .; J gene: TRBJ2-3; V gene: TRBV30; clone size: .; CDR3 DNA: TGTGCCTGGAGTGCTGGGCGGGATACGCAGTATTTT; CDR3 protein: CAWSAGRDTQYF
D gene: .; J gene: TRBJ1-5; V gene: TRBV6-2/TRBV6-3; clone size: few; CDR3 DNA: TGTGCCAGCAGTTACGGGTATGGCAATCAGCCCCAGCATTTT; CDR3 protein: CASSYGYGNQPQHF
D gene: .; J gene: TRBJ2-2; V gene: TRBV6-6; clone size: .; CDR3 DNA: TGTGCCAGCAGTTATTCATACACCGGGGAGCTGTTTTTT; CDR3 protein: CASSYSYTGELFF
D gene: .; J gene: TRBJ1-5; V gene: TRBV5-1; clone size: .; CDR3 DNA: TGCGCCAGCAGACTGGATGTAGTTCAGCCCCAGCATTTT; CDR3 protein: CASRLDVVQPQHF
D gene: TRBD1; J gene: TRBJ2-1; V gene: TRBV28; clone size: .; CDR3 DNA: TGTGCCAGCAGTCTCCCTTCAGGGGGCTCCTACAATGAGCAGTTCTTC; CDR3 protein: CASSLPSGGSYNEQFF
D gene: .; J gene: TRBJ2-5; V gene: TRBV5-6; clone size: .; CDR3 DNA: TGTGCCAGCAGCGCATGGGGGTTCCATGGGACCCAGTACTTC; CDR3 protein: CASSAWGFHGTQYF
D gene: .; J gene: TRBJ2-1; V gene: TRBV7-3; clone size: .; CDR3 DNA: TGTGCCAGCAGCCCGGGAGCTGAGCGCAATGAGCAGTTCTTC; CDR3 protein: CASSPGAERNEQFF
D gene: .; J gene: TRBJ1-1; V gene: TRBV7-9; clone size: few; CDR3 DNA: TGTGCCAGCAGCTTAGGAGGGGTAGAAAGCCTCGCTTTCTTT; CDR3 protein: CASSLGGVESLAFF
D gene: .; J gene: TRBJ1-5; V gene: TRBV19; clone size: .; CDR3 DNA: TGTGCCAGTAGTAGAGACCACGGAACGGACAATCAGCCCCAGCATTTT; CDR3 protein: CASSRDHGTDNQPQHF
D gene: .; J gene: TRBJ1-4; V gene: TRBV28; clone size: .; CDR3 DNA: TGTGCCTCGTGGGGCCAGCCGGAAAAACTGTTTTTT; CDR3 protein: CASWGQPEKLFF
D gene: .; J gene: TRBJ2-1; V gene: TRBV18; clone size: .; CDR3 DNA: TGTGCCAGCTCATCGCTCGTGGATTCGAGTGAGCAGTTCTTC; CDR3 protein: CASSSLVDSSEQFF
D gene: TRBD1; J gene: TRBJ2-3; V gene: TRBV5-4; clone size: .; CDR3 DNA: TGTGCCAGCACCGTGAACCAAGCAGACAGGGGCCCAGGGGATTTT; CDR3 protein: CASTVNQADRGPGDF
D gene: TRBD2; J gene: TRBJ2-3; V gene: TRBV7-2; clone size: .; CDR3 DNA: TGTGCCAGCAGAACTAGCGGGGGAACAGATACGCAGTATTTT; CDR3 protein: CASRTSGGTDTQYF
D gene: .; J gene: TRBJ2-3; V gene: TRBV28; clone size: .; CDR3 DNA: TGTGCCAGCAGTTTGCCCGGCGCGCAGTATTTT; CDR3 protein: CASSLPGAQYF
D gene: .; J gene: TRBJ2-5; V gene: TRBV18; clone size: .; CDR3 DNA: TGTGCCAGCTCACCGGGCGAGACCCAGTACTTC; CDR3 protein: CASSPGETQYF
D gene: TRBD2; J gene: TRBJ2-2; V gene: TRBV11-2; clone size: .; CDR3 DNA: TGTGCCAGCAGCTTAGGTCGGGGGGGCCCGGTCGGGGAGCTGTTTTTT; CDR3 protein: CASSLGRGGPVGELFF
D gene: TRBD1; J gene: TRBJ2-3; V gene: TRBV7-2; clone size: .; CDR3 DNA: TGTGCCAGCAGCACCCGGACAGGGGGGGACACAGATACGCAGTATTTT; CDR3 protein: CASSTRTGGDTDTQYF
D gene: TRBD1; J gene: TRBJ2-4; V gene: TRBV9; clone size: once; CDR3 DNA: TGTGCCAGCAGCGTAGAGGGACAGGGGGCGGTGGAAAACATTCAGTACTTC; CDR3 protein: CASSVEGQGAVENIQYF
D gene: .; J gene: TRBJ1-1; V gene: TRBV7-5; clone size: once; CDR3 DNA: TGTGTCAGAAGCAATTCGACGGGGAACACTGAAGCTTTCTTT; CDR3 protein: CVRSNSTGNTEAFF
D gene: .; J gene: TRBJ2-7; V gene: TRBV5-1; clone size: .; CDR3 DNA: TGCGCCAGCAGGGTGGAGGGGGGCTACGAGCAGTACTTC; CDR3 protein: CASRVEGGYEQYF
D gene: .; J gene: TRBJ1-3; V gene: TRBV7-2; clone size: .; CDR3 DNA: TGTGCCAGCAGCTTCCCTAACTCTGGAAACACCATATATTTT; CDR3 protein: CASSFPNSGNTIYF
D gene: TRBD1; J gene: TRBJ2-7; V gene: TRBV7-8; clone size: .; CDR3 DNA: TGTGCCAGCAGCTTTGGACAGGCCTACGAGCAGTACTTC; CDR3 protein: CASSFGQAYEQYF
D gene: TRBD2; J gene: TRBJ2-3; V gene: TRBV10-3; clone size: .; CDR3 DNA: TGTGCCATCAGCGCCGGGACTAGCGGGACTAGCACAGATACGCAGTATTTT; CDR3 protein: CAISAGTSGTSTDTQYF
D gene: .; J gene: TRBJ1-5; V gene: TRBV6-2/TRBV6-3; clone size: .; CDR3 DNA: TGTGCCAGCAGTTACGTGTATTCAGGGCATCAGCCCCAGCATTTT; CDR3 protein: CASSYVYSGHQPQHF
D gene: .; J gene: TRBJ2-7; V gene: TRBV12-3/TRBV12-4; clone size: .; CDR3 DNA: TGTGCCAGCAGCAAAAGGAGCGAGCAGTACTTC; CDR3 protein: CASSKRSEQYF
D gene: TRBD1; J gene: TRBJ2-2; V gene: TRBV9; clone size: .; CDR3 DNA: TGTGCCAGCAGCGCGAGGACAGGGGGCACCGGGGAGCTGTTTTTT; CDR3 protein: CASSARTGGTGELFF
D gene: .; J gene: TRBJ1-4; V gene: TRBV28; clone size: .; CDR3 DNA: TGTGCCAGCAATGTGGGCGGTGAAAAACTGTTTTTT; CDR3 protein: CASNVGGEKLFF
D gene: TRBD1; J gene: TRBJ2-7; V gene: TRBV13; clone size: .; CDR3 DNA: TGTGCCAGCAGCCCCGCGACAGGGGAGATGTACGAGCAGTACTTC; CDR3 protein: CASSPATGEMYEQYF
D gene: TRBD1; J gene: TRBJ2-7; V gene: TRBV4-2; clone size: .; CDR3 DNA: TGTGCCAGCAGCCTGAGACAGGGAGAAACCTACGAGCAGTACTTC; CDR3 protein: CASSLRQGETYEQYF
D gene: .; J gene: TRBJ2-2; V gene: TRBV5-1; clone size: .; CDR3 DNA: TGCGCCAGCAGCCTAAACAGGGCCGGGGAGCTGTTTTTT; CDR3 protein: CASSLNRAGELFF
D gene: TRBD1; J gene: TRBJ2-7; V gene: TRBV12-3/TRBV12-4; clone size: .; CDR3 DNA: TGTGCCAGCAGCCGACAGGGGGCGAGGGAGCAGTACTTC; CDR3 protein: CASSRQGAREQYF
D gene: TRBD2; J gene: TRBJ2-3; V gene: TRBV5-4; clone size: .; CDR3 DNA: TGTGCCAGCAGCTCCCAGCGGGGGTTAGATACGCAGTATTTT; CDR3 protein: CASSSQRGLDTQYF
D gene: .; J gene: TRBJ2-7; V gene: TRBV6-5; clone size: .; CDR3 DNA: TGTGCCAGCAGTTTAGGATACGAGCAGTACTTC; CDR3 protein: CASSLGYEQYF
D gene: .; J gene: TRBJ1-5; V gene: TRBV7-2; clone size: .; CDR3 DNA: TGTGCCAGCAGCCCGGCGGCTGGACAGCCCCAGCATTTT; CDR3 protein: CASSPAAGQPQHF
D gene: TRBD1; J gene: TRBJ2-5; V gene: TRBV7-3; clone size: .; CDR3 DNA: TGTGCCAGCAGCCAAAGACCGGGACAGGTTTTGGCCCAGTACTTC; CDR3 protein: CASSQRPGQVLAQYF
D gene: TRBD1; J gene: TRBJ2-6; V gene: TRBV18; clone size: .; CDR3 DNA: TGTGCCAGCTCAACTCAGGGGGCCGGGGCCAACGTCCTGACTTTC; CDR3 protein: CASSTQGAGANVLTF